This T cell receptor beta chain was retrieved from a study of T cell changes during pregnancy in multiple sclerosis. Trimming removed 5 bases from V and 3 bases from J, with 17 bases in between. The CDR3 consists of 16 residues. CDR1 and CDR2 (germline): SGHRS, YFSETQ. The table came from immunoSEQ multiplex PCR; TCRdb's copy has only in-frame clones and leaves some out. Here the sample spans about 48,000 clones, around 90% being singletons. The material was CD4+ T cells from peripheral blood mononuclear cells, obtained in the third trimester of pregnancy. The chain is built from TRBV5-1 and TRBJ1-4; D is perhaps TRBD1 (5 bases). This TCR derives from a female donor with multiple sclerosis, enrolled in a pregnancy study. The CDR3: CASRGGALSANEKLFF. The DNA of the CDR3 is TGCGCCAGCAGGGGAGGGGCGCTATCGGCTAATGAAAAACTGTTTTTT. Variable domain in full (rest from reference TRBV5-1 and TRBJ1-4): KAGVTQTPRYLIKTRGQQVTLSCSPISGHRSVSWYQQTPGQGLQFLFEYFSETQRNKGNFPGRFSGRQFSNSRSEMNVSTLELGDSALYLCASRGGALSANEKLFFGSGTQLSVL.